This passage covers 6 T cell receptor beta chains from one sample sequenced in a study of CD8 T cells in ankylosing spondylitis. Points from the study as a whole: Seemingly characteristic of ankylosing spondylitis blood was a TCR beta motif consisting of fewer than 10 highly homologous variants.

No antigen has been assigned to these receptors. MiXCR was run by TCRdb on the 5' RACE reads, yielding one entry per CDR3 protein. The data hold about 540,000 distinct CDR3 sequences, with approximately 12% observed a single time. The sample comprised blood, either unsorted or a sorted T cell fraction (not recorded which). Receptor source: a male donor with ankylosing spondylitis.

This chain joins TRBV27 and TRBJ2-3, with D maybe TRBD1 (5 bases). Germline V gene sequence: CDR1 MNHEY, CDR2 SMNVEV (reference sequence). The CDR3 runs to 14 residues. Trimming took off 6 bases at V and 4 bases at J, with 14 bases between the two ends. In DNA form, the CDR3 reads TGTGCCAGCAGATATTTAGGGGCGGCAGATACGCAGTATTTT. Translation gives CASRYLGAADTQYF.

This clonotype was observed at least ten times. The CDR3 loop reads CASSQAAYNEQFF. The DNA of the CDR3 is TGTGCCAGCAGCCAGGCGGCCTACAATGAGCAGTTCTTC. The chain joins TRBV3-1 to TRBJ2-1; D call uncertain. This CDR3 is 13 amino acids long. Germline CDR1 is LGHDT and CDR2 is YNNKEL (reference sequence). The V end lost 3 bases, the J end lost 2 bases, and 5 bases lay between the germline ends.

This sequence joins TRBV30 and TRBJ2-3, with D possibly TRBD2 on 6 matching bases. The germline V gene encodes CDR1 GTSNPN and CDR2 SVGIG (reference sequence). The CDR3 loop spans 15 amino acids. Trimming cost V 0 bases and J 4 bases, with 14 bases left between them. This chain's CDR3 is CAWSVGLRVADTQYF. The CDR3, as DNA: TGTGCCTGGAGTGTGGGACTTAGGGTCGCAGATACGCAGTATTTT. The variable domain in full, with the rest retrieved from reference TRBV30 and TRBJ2-3, is SQTIHQWPATLVQPVGSPLSLECTVEGTSNPNLYWYRQAAGRGLQLLFYSVGIGQISSEVPQNLSASRPQDRQFILSSKKLLLSDSGFYLCAWSVGLRVADTQYFGPGTRLTVL.

This chain joins TRBV2 and TRBJ2-7; tentatively, D is TRBD2 (7 bases). CDR1 and CDR2 (germline): SNHLY, FYNNEI. The CDR3 spans 16 residues. V lost 7 bases to trimming and J lost 1 base, with 20 bases between them. CDR3 sequence: CASNGGRGGVSYEQYF. The CDR3 DNA is TGTGCCAGCAACGGCGGAAGGGGGGGGGTATCCTACGAGCAGTACTTC.

This chain joins TRBV15 and TRBJ1-6, with a possible D match to TRBD1 (5 bases). V lost 0 bases, J lost 7 bases, and 13 bases lay in between. CDR1 and CDR2 (germline): LNHNV, YYDKDF (reference sequence). The CDR3 is made up of 16 amino acids. The CDR3 bases are TGTGCCACCAGCAGAGATATGGGCTCAGGGAATTCACCCCTCCACTTT. Protein product: CATSRDMGSGNSPLHF.

The chain recombines TRBV5-1 with TRBJ1-1, with D unclear. There are 14 residues in the CDR3. The germline gives CDR1 SGHRS, CDR2 YFSETQ. Between the trimmed V and J ends, which lost 0 bases and 0 bases, there was a span of 6 bases. The CDR3 region has the DNA TGCGCCAGCAGCTTGGTGGGCGTGAACACTGAAGCTTTCTTT. Translated, it gives CASSLVGVNTEAFF.